This TCR beta chain was documented in a study of cytomegalovirus exposure and HLA in healthy donors. Overall study findings and caveats: The HLA-A and HLA-B alleles of most subjects were reportedly predicted accurately from TCR beta sequences.

Use of 60 Vbeta and 13 Jbeta primers characterized the PCR. The data were produced by immunoSEQ multiplex PCR, yet TCRdb's version contains in-frame clones alone and is incomplete. The data contain over 150,000 clones, 84% of them seen just once; the ten biggest clones take up more than 4%. Comments on this clone: Its matching antigen is unknown.

The length of the CDR3 is 12 residues. The V and J ends lost 6 bases and 6 bases, in that order; junction bases with no gene match: 1. CDR1 and CDR2 (germline): KGHSH, LQKENI. The gene calls are TRBV18 and TRBJ1-1, with 10 bases aligning to TRBD1. The sample comprised PBMCs. The clonotype originates from a girl under 18 in good health and CMV-seropositive. CDR3 nucleotides: TGTGCCAGCTCGACAGGGGGCCCTGAAGCTTTCTTT. It codes for CASSTGGPEAFF.